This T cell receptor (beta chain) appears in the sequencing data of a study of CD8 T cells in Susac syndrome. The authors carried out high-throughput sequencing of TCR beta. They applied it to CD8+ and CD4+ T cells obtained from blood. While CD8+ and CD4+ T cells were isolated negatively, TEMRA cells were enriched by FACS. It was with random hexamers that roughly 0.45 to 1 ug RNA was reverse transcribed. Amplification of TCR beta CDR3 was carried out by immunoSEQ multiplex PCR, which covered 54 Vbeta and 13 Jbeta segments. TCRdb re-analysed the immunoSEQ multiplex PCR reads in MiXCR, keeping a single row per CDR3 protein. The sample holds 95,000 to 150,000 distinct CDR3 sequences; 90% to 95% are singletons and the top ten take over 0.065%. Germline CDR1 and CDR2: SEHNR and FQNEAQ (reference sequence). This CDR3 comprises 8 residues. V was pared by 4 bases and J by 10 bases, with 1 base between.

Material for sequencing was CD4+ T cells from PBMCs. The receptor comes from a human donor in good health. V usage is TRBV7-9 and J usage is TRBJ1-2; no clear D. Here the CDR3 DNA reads TGTGCCAGCAGCTCCTACACCTTC. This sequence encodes CASSSYTF.